This TCR beta chain was found in a study of graft-versus-host responses after intestinal transplantation. Turning to the study itself: Those transplanted obtained multivisceral, liver-intestinal, or isolated intestinal grafts. Study results and limitations: Individuals who had graft-donor T cell macrochimerism had allografts that showed high graft-versus-host to host-versus-graft clonal ratios.

Concerning this clone: The target antigen is unknown.

The J segment lost 7 bases and the V segment lost 5 bases, leaving 4 bases of the junction unmatched. Germline V CDR1 and CDR2: SGHTA, FQGTGA. The CDR3 loop spans 13 amino acids. Sequenced by immunoSEQ multiplex PCR; TCRdb stores in-frame clones only, minus some. The sample holds roughly 80,000 clones, 92% seen once. The receptor's source is a human patient who received an intestinal transplant, so some T cells may come from the graft donor. The sample in question was PBMCs, obtained 98 days after intestinal transplantation. The chain has TRBV7-3 and TRBJ2-2; 7 nucleotides line up with TRBD1. CDR3 coding DNA: TGTGCCAGCAGCCCTCCAGGGGGCGGGGAGCTGTTTTTT. As protein: CASSPPGGGELFF.